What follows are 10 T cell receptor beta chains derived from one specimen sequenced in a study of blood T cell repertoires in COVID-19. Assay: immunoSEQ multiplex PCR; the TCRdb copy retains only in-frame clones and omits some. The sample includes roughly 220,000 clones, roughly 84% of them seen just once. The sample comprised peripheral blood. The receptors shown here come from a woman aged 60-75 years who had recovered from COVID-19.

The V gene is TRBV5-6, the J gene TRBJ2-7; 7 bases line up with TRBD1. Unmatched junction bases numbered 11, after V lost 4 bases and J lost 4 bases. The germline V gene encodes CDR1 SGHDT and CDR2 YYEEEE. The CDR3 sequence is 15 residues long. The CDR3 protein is CASSPNTGAPYEQYF. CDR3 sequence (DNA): TGTGCCAGCAGCCCCAATACAGGGGCTCCATACGAGCAGTACTTC.

The CDR3 region has the DNA TGTGCCAGCAGCCCCCATGGACAGGCTGGGGCCAACGTCCTGACTTTC. Encoded protein: CASSPHGQAGANVLTF. The chain couples TRBV9 to TRBJ2-6, with 7 bases lining up with TRBD1. The junction had 6 bases not matched to a gene; V was cut back by 4 bases and J by 2 bases. Germline-derived CDR1 and CDR2 are SGDLS and YYNGEE. The CDR3 loop spans 16 amino acids.

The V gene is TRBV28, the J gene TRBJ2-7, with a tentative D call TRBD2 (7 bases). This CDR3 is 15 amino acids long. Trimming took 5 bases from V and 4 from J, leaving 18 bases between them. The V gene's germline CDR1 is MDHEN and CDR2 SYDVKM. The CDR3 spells CASSGGGPFSYEQYF. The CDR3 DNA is TGTGCCAGCAGTGGGGGGGGCCCCTTCTCTTACGAGCAGTACTTC.

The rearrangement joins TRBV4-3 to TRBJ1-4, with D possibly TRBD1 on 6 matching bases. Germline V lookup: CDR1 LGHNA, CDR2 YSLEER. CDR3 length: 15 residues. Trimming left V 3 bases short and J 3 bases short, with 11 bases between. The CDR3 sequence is CASSHGDKANEKLFF. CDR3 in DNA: TGCGCCAGCAGCCATGGGGACAAGGCTAATGAAAAACTGTTTTTT.

The DNA of the CDR3 is TGCGCCAGCAGCTTGGGGCAGGGGGCTAAAGAGACCCAGTACTTC. It is translated as CASSLGQGAKETQYF. The chain recombines TRBV5-1 with TRBJ2-5; 8 positions match TRBD1. Germline assignment: CDR1 SGHRS and CDR2 YFSETQ. The CDR3 spans 15 residues. V lost 0 bases, J lost 3 bases, and 4 bases stayed unmatched.

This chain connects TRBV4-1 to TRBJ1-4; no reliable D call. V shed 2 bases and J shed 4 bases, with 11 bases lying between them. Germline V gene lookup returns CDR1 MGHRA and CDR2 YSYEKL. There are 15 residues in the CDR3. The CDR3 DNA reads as TGCGCCAGCAGCCAAATCCCGGACTTTAATGAAAAACTGTTTTTT. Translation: CASSQIPDFNEKLFF.

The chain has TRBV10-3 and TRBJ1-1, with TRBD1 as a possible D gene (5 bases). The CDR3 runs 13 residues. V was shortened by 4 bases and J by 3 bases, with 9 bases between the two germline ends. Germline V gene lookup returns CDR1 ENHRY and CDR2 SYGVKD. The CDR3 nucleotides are TGTGCCATCAGTGGTGGGGCGGACACTGAAGCTTTCTTT. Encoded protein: CAISGGADTEAFF.

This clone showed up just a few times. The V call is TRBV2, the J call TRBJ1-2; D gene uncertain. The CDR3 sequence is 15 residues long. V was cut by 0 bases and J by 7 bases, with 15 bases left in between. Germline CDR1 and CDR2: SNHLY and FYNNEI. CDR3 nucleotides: TGTGCCAGCAGTGAAGCGCGAACTAATAGTCGTGGCTACACCTTC. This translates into CASSEARTNSRGYTF.

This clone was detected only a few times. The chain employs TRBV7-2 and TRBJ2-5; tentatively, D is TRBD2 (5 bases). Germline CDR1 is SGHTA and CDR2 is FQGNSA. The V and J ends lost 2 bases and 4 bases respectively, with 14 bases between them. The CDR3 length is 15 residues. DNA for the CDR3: TGTGCCAGCAGCTTAACTCTGAGGGAATTAGAGACCCAGTACTTC. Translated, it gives CASSLTLRELETQYF. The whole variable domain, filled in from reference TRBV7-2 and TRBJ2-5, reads GAGVSQSPSNKVTEKGKDVELRCDPISGHTALYWYRQSLGQGLEFLIYFQGNSAPDKSGLPSDRFSAERTGGSVSTLTIQRTQQEDSAVYLCASSLTLRELETQYFGPGTRLLVL.

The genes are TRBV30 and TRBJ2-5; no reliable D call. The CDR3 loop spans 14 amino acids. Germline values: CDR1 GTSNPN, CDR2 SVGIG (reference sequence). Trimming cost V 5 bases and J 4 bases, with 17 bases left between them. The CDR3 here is CAWRKGGSGETQYF. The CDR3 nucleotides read TGTGCCTGGCGTAAAGGCGGCTCGGGAGAGACCCAGTACTTC.